This TCR beta chain originates from a study of T-cell memory formation after mild COVID-19. Overall study context: Clusters of TCRs were largely donor specific.

Each CDR3 protein is one row after TCRdb ran MiXCR on the 5' RACE reads. The sample includes hundreds of thousands of distinct CDR3 sequences, 20% to 25% of them seen just once. The V segment lost 2 bases and the J segment 4 bases; nucleotides outside the gene matches: 6. The CDR3 sequence is 14 residues long. Germline values: CDR1 DFQATT, CDR2 SNEGSKA (reference sequence). The sequenced sample consisted of PBMCs or a T cell subset sorted from them (not recorded which). The TCR comes from an adult woman who had mild COVID-19 (a few samples of this study predate the infection). Cell type and time point are not known. This sequence joins TRBV20-1 and TRBJ2-3, with TRBD2 matching over 7 bases. CDR3 coding DNA: TGCAGTGCTAGACCGATAGCGGGCCCAGATACGCAGTATTTT. Its protein product is CSARPIAGPDTQYF.